The source of this TCR beta chain is a study of sequential checkpoint blockade in melanoma. Overall study: Randomization was 1:1 between first-line nivolumab→ipilimumab and ipilimumab→nivolumab. Maintenance nivolumab came after either treatment sequence.

Data came from immunoSEQ multiplex PCR; TCRdb stores just in-frame clones and leaves some out. The sample shows several thousand clones, about 68% of them seen only once. The J segment lost 4 bases and the V segment lost 4 bases, leaving 7 bases of the junction unmatched. The germline CDR1 and CDR2 sequences are SGHRS and YFSETQ. This CDR3 contains 15 residues. As for treatment: randomized to nivolumab then ipilimumab (arm A) or the reverse (arm B). No patient had prior DNA-damaging chemotherapy. PBMC sorting kept live CD3+CD8+ cells without CD19 or CD56. The chain has TRBV5-1 and TRBJ2-5, with 10 bases lining up with TRBD2. The sample in question was CD8+ T cells sorted from blood (inferred from file names), obtained from a patient given nivolumab and ipilimumab in sequence. The sequence was obtained from a human donor with melanoma. The CDR3 sequence: CASSVAGGEGETQYF. CDR3 DNA: TGCGCCAGCAGCGTAGCGGGAGGTGAGGGAGAGACCCAGTACTTC.